Below, 17 T cell receptor beta chains from the same sample are listed, as sequenced in a study of cytomegalovirus exposure and HLA in healthy donors. With 60 Vbeta and 13 Jbeta primers, the PCR was carried out. Some clones are missing from TCRdb's copy, which holds only in-frame ones; the method was immunoSEQ multiplex PCR. This table holds about 130,000 clones, roughly three quarters found once. Input material: PBMCs. The source of these receptors is a male donor in good health and CMV-seronegative.

The CDR3 is CASSLWGPSNYGYTF. CDR3 nucleotides: TGTGCCAGCAGCTTGTGGGGGCCATCTAACTATGGCTACACCTTC. The chain joins TRBV5-6 to TRBJ1-2; the D gene is possibly TRBD1 (6 bases). This CDR3 is 15 amino acids long. Trimming stripped 1 base from V and 0 bases from J, with 10 bases between. The germline V gene has CDR1 SGHDT and CDR2 YYEEEE.

The chain recombines TRBV7-9 with TRBJ1-1; 10 bases fit TRBD1. CDR1 SEHNR and CDR2 FQNEAQ come from the germline V gene (reference sequence). The CDR3 covers 15 residues. V lost 7 bases to trimming and J lost 8 bases; unmatched junction nucleotides: 13. The CDR3 DNA reads as TGTGCCAGCACACTCGACGGGACAGGGGTGGGCGAAGCTTTCTTT. Translated, it gives CASTLDGTGVGEAFF.

This clone was recorded only once. In DNA, the CDR3 is TGTGCCAGCAGCGCACAGGACAGGGTAGGGAATACGCAGTATTTT. This encodes CASSAQDRVGNTQYF. The chain joins TRBV6-1 to TRBJ2-3; 8 bases fit TRBD1. J lost 7 bases, V lost 6 bases, and 12 bases had no gene match. CDR3 length: 15 amino acids. Germline V gives CDR1 MNHNS, CDR2 SASEGT.

This clone was observed once. The CDR3 DNA follows: TGTGCCAGCAGCTCCCCCATGGAGGGGGCGATGGAGACCCAGTACTTC. Translating it yields CASSSPMEGAMETQYF. V is TRBV7-8 and J is TRBJ2-5, with a weak D call TRBD1 (7 bases). Germline V lookup: CDR1 SGHVS, CDR2 FQNEAQ. CDR3 length: 16 amino acids. V was pared by 4 bases and J by 5 bases, with 20 bases between.

The chain carries TRBV4-1 and TRBJ2-3; 8 bases fit TRBD2. The J segment lost 5 bases and the V segment lost 0 bases, leaving 10 bases of the junction unmatched. Germline values: CDR1 MGHRA, CDR2 YSYEKL. CDR3 size: 17 residues. The CDR3 DNA is TGCGCCAGCAGCCAAGATCGTAGCGGGGCGATCAGAGATACGCAGTATTTT. It yields the protein CASSQDRSGAIRDTQYF.

V and J are TRBV6-5 and TRBJ2-1; 9 bases agree with TRBD2. The CDR3 covers 15 residues. CDR1 is MNHEY, CDR2 SVGAGI, per germline. The junction had 7 bases not matched to a gene; V was cut back by 7 bases and J by 3 bases. The CDR3 nucleotides are TGTGCCAGCATCCGAAGCGGGGGGCTCTACAATGAGCAGTTCTTC. It codes for CASIRSGGLYNEQFF.

The genes are TRBV5-1 and TRBJ1-1; 10 bases fit TRBD1. The V and J ends lost 5 bases and 4 bases, in that order; junction bases with no gene match: 11. There are 16 residues in the CDR3. Looked up from germline, CDR1 is SGHRS and CDR2 is YFSETQ. CDR3 sequence: CASRSGTGVIGTEAFF. As DNA, the CDR3 is TGCGCCAGCAGGTCCGGGACAGGGGTAATAGGCACTGAAGCTTTCTTT.

This chain links TRBV6-1 with TRBJ1-3; the D gene is possibly TRBD1 (5 bases). The germline CDR1 and CDR2 sequences are MNHNS and SASEGT. CDR3 length equals 14 residues. V lost 4 bases and J 0 bases, leaving 7 bases between the germline ends. The CDR3 protein is CASSGQLSGNTIYF. In nucleotides, the CDR3 is TGTGCCAGCAGTGGACAGCTCTCTGGAAACACCATATATTTT.

The V call is TRBV30, the J call TRBJ2-5, with a tentative D call TRBD2 (7 bases). The CDR3 consists of 15 residues. The ends were cut back, 4 bases at V and 3 bases at J, with 18 bases in the middle. CDR1 is GTSNPN and CDR2 is SVGIG in the germline V gene (reference sequence). As DNA, the CDR3 is TGTGCCTGGAAAACTCTCGCGGGGGCCGAAGAGACCCAGTACTTC. Its protein is CAWKTLAGAEETQYF.

Notes on this clone: The same CDR3 arises from other DNA sequences in this sample as well. The genes are TRBV27 and TRBJ1-2; D unclear. V was clipped by 2 bases and J by 4 bases, with 8 bases between them. Germline V gene lookup returns CDR1 MNHEY and CDR2 SMNVEV (reference sequence). The CDR3 is 13 amino acids. Written as DNA, the CDR3 is TGTGCCAGCAGTTTAGGAGACGGCTATGGCTACACCTTC. This gives the protein CASSLGDGYGYTF.

V usage is TRBV19 and J usage is TRBJ2-1; 8 bases align to TRBD1. V shed 7 bases, J shed 8 bases, and the junction held 7 bases outside the gene matches. Germline V gene sequence: CDR1 LNHDA, CDR2 SQIVND (reference sequence). CDR3 length equals 13 residues. The DNA of the CDR3 is TGTGCCAGTACCCCAATGACAGGGGATGAGCAGTTCTTC. Protein sequence: CASTPMTGDEQFF. Full variable domain (rest looked up from reference TRBV19 and TRBJ2-1): DGGITQSPKYLFRKEGQNVTLSCEQNLNHDAMYWYRQDPGQGLRLIYYSQIVNDFQKGDIAEGYSVSREKKESFPLTVTSAQKNPTAFYLCASTPMTGDEQFFGPGTRLTVL.

The V gene is TRBV5-6, the J gene TRBJ2-6; TRBD1 matches at 7 bases. Germline V gives CDR1 SGHDT, CDR2 YYEEEE. Trimming at V came to 6 bases and at J to 0 bases, leaving 12 bases not matched to a gene. The CDR3 has 18 residues. The CDR3 here is CASTVGWTGDSGANVLTF. CDR3 in DNA: TGTGCCAGCACCGTAGGATGGACAGGAGACTCTGGGGCCAACGTCCTGACTTTC.

The chain uses TRBV7-9 and TRBJ2-5; TRBD2 might be the D (7 bases). Germline V CDR1 and CDR2: SEHNR, FQNEAQ (reference sequence). The CDR3 is 16 amino acids. V lost 4 bases and J lost 2, with 17 bases in between. CDR3 loop: CASSSPSGRGQETQYF. The CDR3 DNA follows: TGTGCCAGCAGCTCTCCTAGCGGCAGGGGACAAGAGACCCAGTACTTC.

The V and J genes are TRBV5-1 and TRBJ2-3; D is unclear. CDR3 length: 14 amino acids. The ends were cut back, 5 bases at V and 2 bases at J, with 12 bases in the middle. Per the germline V gene, CDR1 is SGHRS and CDR2 is YFSETQ. The CDR3 region has the DNA TGCGCCAGCAGGCGCGGATCTACCACAGATACGCAGTATTTT. Translation: CASRRGSTTDTQYF.

The chain combines TRBV6-6 with TRBJ2-1; TRBD2 might be the D (7 bases). Germline CDR1 MNHNY, CDR2 SVGAGI (reference sequence). Trimming removed 0 bases from V and 7 bases from J, with 16 bases in between. This CDR3 is 16 amino acids long. The CDR3 sequence is CASSYSTGAGRNEQFF. In nucleotides, the CDR3 is TGTGCCAGCAGTTACTCAACGGGGGCCGGGAGGAATGAGCAGTTCTTC.

V gene TRBV18 combines with J gene TRBJ2-7, with 7 bases aligning to TRBD1. The J segment lost 6 bases and the V segment lost 6 bases, leaving 5 bases of the junction unmatched. Germline V CDR1 and CDR2: KGHSH, LQKENI. The CDR3 sequence is 12 residues long. The CDR3, as DNA: TGTGCCAGCTCGCTACAGGGGCGCGAGCAGTACTTC. Amino acids: CASSLQGREQYF. The variable domain in full, completed from reference TRBV18 and TRBJ2-7, reads NAGVMQNPRHLVRRRGQEARLRCSPMKGHSHVYWYRQLPEEGLKFMVYLQKENIIDESGMPKERFSAEFPKEGPSILRIQQVVRGDSAAYFCASSLQGREQYFGPGTRLTVT.

This chain's CDR3 is CASSTSGFEQFF. The CDR3 DNA reads TGTGCCAGTAGCACTAGCGGGTTTGAGCAGTTCTTC. The chain recombines TRBV19 with TRBJ2-1; TRBD2 aligns across 9 bases. The junction had 3 bases not matched to a gene; V was cut back by 6 bases and J by 9 bases. The germline V gene has CDR1 LNHDA and CDR2 SQIVND (reference sequence). The CDR3 spans 12 residues.